The 22 T cell receptor beta chains reported below all come from one sample, sequenced in a study of CD8 T cells in Susac syndrome (dated by TCRdb to the late 2010s). Library preparation used the immunoSEQ multiplex PCR assay. RNA was extracted with the RNeasy kit and roughly 0.5 to 1 ug was reverse transcribed using random hexamers. TCRdb cleaned the public reads at Q25 with fastp, built clones with MiXCR and kept in-frame beta chains. Every distinct CDR3 protein forms one entry, paired with its most common genes and DNA. Counted in this sample were just over 300,000 distinct CDR3 sequences; around 90% of them appeared once. The ten biggest clones cover about 0.063% of the sample. Sample: CD4+ T cells from PBMCs. These receptors came from a human donor with multiple sclerosis.

The chain joins TRBV14 to TRBJ1-3; D uncertain. Germline loops: CDR1 SGHDN, CDR2 FVKESK. The CDR3 is 14 residues long. The germline V and J ends were trimmed by 3 bases and 4 bases, with 10 bases remaining between them. The DNA for the CDR3 is TGTGCCAGCAGCCATGGTCAGCACGGAAACACCATATATTTT. As protein: CASSHGQHGNTIYF.

This chain uses TRBV2 with TRBJ1-2; 9 bases line up with TRBD1. Losses at the gene ends were 3 bases for V and 6 bases for J; bases not matched to a gene: 5. Per the germline V gene, CDR1 is SNHLY and CDR2 is FYNNEI. This CDR3 has 14 amino acids. The chain's CDR3 is CASSEGQGGDGYTF. The CDR3 nucleotides read TGTGCCAGCAGTGAGGGACAGGGAGGGGATGGCTACACCTTC.

The rearrangement uses TRBV14 and TRBJ2-7; 8 bases line up with TRBD2. The CDR3 length is 17 residues. From germline, CDR1 is SGHDN and CDR2 FVKESK. J gave up 5 bases and V 4 bases, and 16 bases lay outside the gene matches. This CDR3 is CASSPVGKSGSINEQYF. The CDR3 nucleotides are TGTGCCAGCAGCCCTGTGGGGAAAAGCGGGAGCATAAACGAGCAGTACTTC. Based on the CDR3 plus reference TRBV14 and TRBJ2-7, the full variable domain is EAGVTQFPSHSVIEKGQTVTLRCDPISGHDNLYWYRRVMGKEIKFLLHFVKESKQDESGMPNNRFLAERTGGTYSTLKVQPAELEDSGVYFCASSPVGKSGSINEQYFGPGTRLTVT.

The rearrangement joins TRBV3-1 to TRBJ1-5; D not certain. The CDR3 spans 14 residues. The ends were cut back, 0 bases at V and 4 bases at J, with 7 bases in the middle. Germline loops: CDR1 LGHDT, CDR2 YNNKEL (reference sequence). CDR3 in amino acids: CASSQDSGNQPQHF. The CDR3, as DNA: TGTGCCAGCAGCCAAGATTCCGGGAATCAGCCCCAGCATTTT.

V usage is TRBV30 and J usage is TRBJ2-2; 11 positions match TRBD2. This CDR3 has 19 residues. V was pared by 2 bases and J by 1 base, with 12 bases of the junction left unmatched. Germline V gene sequence: CDR1 GTSNPN, CDR2 SVGIG (reference sequence). The CDR3: CAWSRSLAGGFENTGELFF. In DNA, the CDR3 is TGTGCCTGGAGTCGCAGCCTAGCGGGGGGCTTCGAGAACACCGGGGAGCTGTTTTTT.

The sample holds one count of this clonotype. The gene calls are TRBV4-1 and TRBJ1-1; TRBD1 might be the D (6 bases). V lost 3 bases, J lost 1 base, and 18 bases lay in between. The CDR3 totals 17 residues. Germline-derived CDR1 and CDR2 are MGHRA and YSYEKL. CDR3 nucleotide sequence: TGCGCCAGCAGCCATCTCATGAGGGGGGCTTCGAACACTGAAGCTTTCTTT. Its protein product is CASSHLMRGASNTEAFF.

V is TRBV5-1 and J is TRBJ2-3, with D maybe TRBD2 (5 bases). The germline V gene has CDR1 SGHRS and CDR2 YFSETQ. The V and J ends lost 4 bases and 4 bases respectively, with 19 bases between them. CDR3 length: 16 amino acids. The CDR3 loop reads CASSRRTQRRPDTQYF. The DNA for the CDR3 is TGCGCCAGCAGCCGCCGTACCCAGAGGAGGCCAGATACGCAGTATTTT.

In nucleotides, the CDR3 is TGCAGCGTTGAAGATCAGGGGCTAGGACATGAAAAACTGTTTTTT. This codes for CSVEDQGLGHEKLFF. The J gene is TRBJ1-4, the V gene TRBV29-1, with a weak D call TRBD1 (6 bases). Germline loops: CDR1 SQVTM, CDR2 ANQGSEA. This CDR3 is built from 15 residues. V lost 0 bases to trimming and J lost 6 bases, with 14 bases between them.

The V call is TRBV12-3 or TRBV12-4, the J call TRBJ2-7; weak D call: TRBD1 (5 bases). Trimming shortened V by 1 base and J by 2 bases, and 12 bases separated the two germline ends. The CDR3 totals 15 residues. The CDR3 DNA sequence: TGTGCCAGCAGTTTAGAGGGGCGTACCGCCTACGAGCAGTACTTC. As protein: CASSLEGRTAYEQYF.

The rearrangement uses TRBV7-2 and TRBJ1-2; D gene uncertain. The germline gives CDR1 SGHTA, CDR2 FQGNSA. Trimming cost V 5 bases and J 8 bases, with 21 bases left between them. The CDR3 totals 15 residues. This chain's CDR3 is CASSPSGPGWKGYTF. The CDR3 DNA reads as TGTGCCAGCAGCCCCTCCGGGCCCGGTTGGAAAGGCTACACCTTC.

This chain joins TRBV6-4 and TRBJ2-1, with D possibly matching TRBD1 (5 bases). Looked up from germline, CDR1 is MRHNA and CDR2 is SNTAGT. The ends were cut back, 8 bases at V and 7 bases at J, with 21 bases in the middle. The CDR3 is made up of 15 amino acids. As DNA, the CDR3 is TGTGCCAGCGCAACCAGGGCCGGTGCACCGAATGAGCAGTTCTTC. Its protein product is CASATRAGAPNEQFF.

V and J are TRBV7-8 and TRBJ2-4; 8 nucleotides agree with TRBD2. From germline, CDR1 is SGHVS and CDR2 FQNEAQ. V lost 5 bases and J lost 8; bases outside the gene matches: 5. The CDR3 is 13 amino acids. Here the CDR3 reads CASSPGLADIQYF. The CDR3, as DNA: TGTGCCAGCAGCCCAGGACTAGCCGACATTCAGTACTTC.

The chain carries TRBV3-1 and TRBJ2-1; 7 nucleotides agree with TRBD1. This CDR3 has 13 residues. Looked up from germline, CDR1 is LGHDT and CDR2 is YNNKEL (reference sequence). With V trimmed by 2 bases and J by 10 bases, 5 bases remained unmatched. The CDR3: CASSQLQGDEQFF. The CDR3 coding sequence is TGTGCCAGCAGCCAACTCCAGGGGGACGAGCAGTTCTTC.

The J gene is TRBJ1-4, the V gene TRBV20-1; D possibly corresponds to TRBD1 (6 bases). V lost 1 base, J lost 7 bases, and 16 bases lay in between. The CDR3 is made up of 15 amino acids. Germline CDR1 DFQATT, CDR2 SNEGSKA (reference sequence). CDR3 residues: CSARAQGRFGEKLFF. As DNA, the CDR3 is TGCAGTGCTAGAGCCCAGGGGAGGTTCGGTGAAAAACTGTTTTTT.

The J gene is TRBJ1-2, the V gene TRBV6-5, with 9 bases fitting TRBD1. Germline V lookup: CDR1 MNHEY, CDR2 SVGAGI. V lost 2 bases to trimming and J lost 6 bases; unmatched junction nucleotides: 4. The CDR3 sequence is 14 residues long. CDR3 DNA: TGTGCCAGCAGTTACGGTACAGGGGGCAATGGCTACACCTTC. Amino acids: CASSYGTGGNGYTF.

This clonotype was seen once. The V gene is TRBV19, the J gene TRBJ1-5; D is unclear. CDR3 size: 13 residues. CDR1 is LNHDA and CDR2 is SQIVND in the germline V gene (reference sequence). The germline V and J ends were trimmed by 3 bases and 5 bases, with 8 bases remaining between them. The CDR3 sequence: CASSIVVDQPQHF. CDR3 DNA: TGTGCCAGTAGTATTGTAGTAGATCAGCCCCAGCATTTT.

The chain couples TRBV29-1 to TRBJ1-1; D possibly corresponds to TRBD1 (5 bases). Germline-derived CDR1 and CDR2 are SQVTM and ANQGSEA. Trimming cost V 6 bases and J 0 bases, with 11 bases left between them. There are 13 residues in the CDR3. The CDR3 sequence is CSVKGVLNTEAFF. For the CDR3, the DNA is TGCAGCGTGAAAGGGGTTTTGAACACTGAAGCTTTCTTT.

The chain has TRBV12-3 or TRBV12-4 and TRBJ1-1; TRBD1 is a possible D gene (5 bases). The CDR3 length is 15 residues. Deletions cut 3 bases from V and 5 bases from J, with 16 bases between. CDR3 protein: CASSLGTWGVTEAFF. CDR3 DNA sequence: TGTGCCAGCAGTTTGGGGACGTGGGGTGTTACTGAAGCTTTCTTT.

This chain links TRBV20-1 with TRBJ2-7, with D possibly TRBD2 on 6 matching bases. V shed 7 bases and J shed 4 bases, with 11 bases lying between them. The germline V gene has CDR1 DFQATT and CDR2 SNEGSKA (reference sequence). The CDR3 is 11 amino acids. CDR3 in DNA: TGCAGTGGAAGGAGGGATTACGAGCAGTACTTC. It is translated as CSGRRDYEQYF.

This chain connects TRBV20-1 to TRBJ2-2; D is unresolved. Germline V gives CDR1 DFQATT, CDR2 SNEGSKA (reference sequence). This CDR3 region has 16 residues. Trimming stripped 3 bases from V and 1 base from J, with 15 bases between. This CDR3 is CSARGLGRKNTGELFF. CDR3 in DNA: TGCAGTGCTAGGGGTTTGGGCCGGAAGAACACCGGGGAGCTGTTTTTT.

This clonotype is a singleton in its sample. J is TRBJ2-3 and V is TRBV23-1, with D possibly TRBD1 on 6 matching bases. TRBV23-1 is filed as an ORF, its function uncertain. V was clipped by 1 base and J by 10 bases, with 15 bases between them. The length of the CDR3 is 14 residues. For the CDR3, the DNA is TGCGCCAGCAGTCAATTAGGGGCGAAGGGGGCGCAGTATTTT. Translation: CASSQLGAKGAQYF.

This rearrangement joins TRBV30 to TRBJ2-1; 9 nucleotides agree with TRBD2. Losses at the gene ends were 3 bases for V and 4 bases for J; bases not matched to a gene: 4. The CDR3 has 14 amino acids. Germline V gene sequence: CDR1 GTSNPN, CDR2 SVGIG (reference sequence). CDR3 in amino acids: CAWRVAGAYNEQFF. The CDR3 coding sequence is TGTGCCTGGAGAGTAGCGGGGGCTTACAATGAGCAGTTCTTC.